The rows below give T cell receptor beta chains drawn from one sample of a study of identical twins. TCRdb used MiXCR to reprocess the 5' RACE reads, holding one entry per CDR3 protein. The table has some 1,600,000 distinct CDR3 sequences, roughly 35% seen once. The source material was cord blood. These receptors were taken from a newborn girl in good health. CDR3s include the opening cysteine and the closing phenylalanine or tryptophan. Fields, in order: clone size, V gene, D gene, J gene, CDR3 protein, CDR3 DNA. A D gene is named only where the DNA matches it firmly. Size is omitted from some rows. Given values are once, few, many or a class for expanded clones.

clone_size: few
v_call: TRBV7-8
d_call: -
j_call: TRBJ2-1
cdr3_aa: CASSLTWGHEQFF
cdr3_nt: TGTGCCAGCAGCTTAACTTGGGGCCATGAGCAGTTCTTC

clone_size: few
v_call: TRBV4-1
d_call: TRBD2
j_call: TRBJ2-7
cdr3_aa: CASSQLGLAADEQYF
cdr3_nt: TGCGCCAGCAGCCAGTTGGGACTAGCAGCCGATGAGCAGTACTTC

clone_size: -
v_call: TRBV5-1
d_call: TRBD1
j_call: TRBJ1-1
cdr3_aa: CASSPRTGPSEAFF
cdr3_nt: TGCGCCAGCAGCCCGAGGACAGGACCGTCTGAAGCTTTCTTT

clone_size: -
v_call: TRBV5-5
d_call: TRBD1
j_call: TRBJ1-5
cdr3_aa: CASSPLSGGNSNQPQHF
cdr3_nt: TGTGCCAGCAGCCCCCTGTCAGGGGGAAATAGCAATCAGCCCCAGCATTTT

clone_size: -
v_call: TRBV3-1
d_call: TRBD1
j_call: TRBJ2-2
cdr3_aa: CASSRQGPTGELFF
cdr3_nt: TGTGCCAGCAGCCGACAGGGCCCCACCGGGGAGCTGTTTTTT

clone_size: few
v_call: TRBV28
d_call: -
j_call: TRBJ2-2
cdr3_aa: CASSTDKTGELFF
cdr3_nt: TGTGCCAGCAGTACAGACAAAACCGGGGAGCTGTTTTTT

clone_size: -
v_call: TRBV12-3/TRBV12-4
d_call: -
j_call: TRBJ2-3
cdr3_aa: CASSSQLVDTQYF
cdr3_nt: TGTGCCAGCAGCTCCCAACTGGTAGATACGCAGTATTTT

clone_size: -
v_call: TRBV7-9
d_call: TRBD2
j_call: TRBJ2-5
cdr3_aa: CASSSQAGRWRETQYF
cdr3_nt: TGTGCCAGCAGCTCTCAAGCGGGGAGATGGCGAGAGACCCAGTACTTC

clone_size: -
v_call: TRBV29-1
d_call: -
j_call: TRBJ2-2
cdr3_aa: CSVGGTANTGELFF
cdr3_nt: TGCAGCGTTGGCGGTACGGCGAACACCGGGGAGCTGTTTTTT

clone_size: few
v_call: TRBV9
d_call: -
j_call: TRBJ2-1
cdr3_aa: CASSVGRPLDNEQFF
cdr3_nt: TGTGCCAGCAGCGTAGGACGTCCGCTGGACAATGAGCAGTTCTTC

clone_size: once
v_call: TRBV6-5
d_call: TRBD2
j_call: TRBJ2-7
cdr3_aa: CASSYSRRGGAGGLYEQYF
cdr3_nt: TGTGCCAGCAGTTACTCGAGGCGCGGGGGGGCCGGGGGACTCTACGAGCAGTACTTC

clone_size: few
v_call: TRBV6-9
d_call: TRBD1
j_call: TRBJ1-6
cdr3_aa: CASSYSGWTGPLNSPLHF
cdr3_nt: TGTGCCAGCAGTTATTCAGGGTGGACAGGGCCATTAAATTCACCCCTCCACTTT

clone_size: -
v_call: TRBV2
d_call: -
j_call: TRBJ2-7
cdr3_aa: CASKRSSYEQYF
cdr3_nt: TGTGCCAGCAAAAGGAGCTCCTACGAGCAGTACTTC

clone_size: many
v_call: TRBV3-1
d_call: -
j_call: TRBJ2-5
cdr3_aa: CASSQDLLQETQYF
cdr3_nt: TGTGCCAGCAGCCAAGATCTCCTCCAAGAGACCCAGTACTTC